This entry features one T cell receptor beta chain sequence. The antigen is not known. Trimming removed 4 bases from V and 5 bases from J; junction bases left unmatched: 1. Germline V CDR1 and CDR2: KGHSH, LQKENI. CDR3 length: 15 residues. The data derive from a study of OX40 agonist ivuxolimab in advanced cancers. Overall study: Under the entry rules, prior anti-PD-1, anti-PD-L1 or anti-CTLA-4 therapy was allowed, and approximately 36% had some.

Study outcomes and limitations: There was clonal expansion of CD4+ and CD8+ blood T cells by week 6 at 0.1 to 3.0 mg/kg.

Data came from immunoSEQ multiplex PCR; TCRdb stores just in-frame clones and leaves some out. The table includes some 60,000 clones, roughly nine tenths detected once. This receptor was obtained from an adult with an advanced solid tumor such as melanoma, head and neck, liver or kidney cancer. The genes are TRBV18 and TRBJ2-1, with TRBD2 matching over 14 bases. Material: CD4+ or CD8+ T cells sorted from blood, obtained in a trial of the OX40 agonist ivuxolimab. The CDR3, as DNA: TGTGCCAGCTCACGGGGACTAGCGGGGGACAATGAGCAGTTCTTC. Amino acid sequence: CASSRGLAGDNEQFF.